The 30 T cell receptor beta chains presented below share a single source sample, sequenced in a study of shared clonotypes between healthy human individuals. Naive CD8 cells were CD45RO-negative, positively selected for CCR7, excluding terminally differentiated effector memory CD45RA+ cells. Data came from immunoSEQ multiplex PCR; TCRdb stores just in-frame clones and leaves some out. The sample yields about 820,000 clones, about 91% seen once. Material: naive CD8+ T cells sorted from blood. These receptor sequences come from a young man in good health.

This CDR3 reads CLGTLNTEAFF. The CDR3 region has the DNA TGCCTCGGGACATTGAACACTGAAGCTTTCTTT. J is TRBJ1-1 and V is TRBV29-1, with a tentative D call TRBD1 (6 bases). CDR1 and CDR2 from the germline V gene are SQVTM and ANQGSEA. The CDR3 consists of 11 residues.

There are a few counts of this clone. The CDR3 spells CASSSLLGQEHQPQHF. The CDR3 DNA follows: TGTGCCAGCAGCTCCCTCCTAGGGCAGGAACATCAGCCCCAGCATTTT. The chain employs TRBV9 and TRBJ1-5; D remains unclear. Trimming removed 4 bases from V and 5 bases from J, with 19 bases in between. The CDR3 length is 16 residues. Germline values: CDR1 SGDLS, CDR2 YYNGEE. Filled out from reference TRBV9 and TRBJ1-5, the complete variable domain reads DSGVTQTPKHLITATGQRVTLRCSPRSGDLSVYWYQQSLDQGLQFLIQYYNGEERAKGNILERFSAQQFPDLHSELNLSSLELGDSALYFCASSSLLGQEHQPQHFGDGTRLSIL.

V usage is TRBV19 and J usage is TRBJ1-1, with 9 positions matching TRBD1. Germline values: CDR1 LNHDA, CDR2 SQIVND (reference sequence). Losses at the gene ends were 5 bases for V and 2 bases for J; bases not matched to a gene: 9. The CDR3 length is 16 residues. The CDR3 coding sequence is TGTGCCAGTAGTCCCCGACAGGGGGTCGCTAACACTGAAGCTTTCTTT. Amino acid sequence: CASSPRQGVANTEAFF.

This clone was counted once. The rearrangement uses TRBV18 and TRBJ2-1; TRBD2 aligns across 7 bases. V gave up 1 base and J gave up 1 base; unmatched junction bases: 4. In germline, CDR1 is KGHSH, CDR2 LQKENI. CDR3 size: 16 residues. This chain's CDR3 is CASSPLAAGSYNEQFF. The CDR3, as DNA: TGTGCCAGCTCACCACTCGCAGCGGGATCCTACAATGAGCAGTTCTTC.

This clone was recorded a few times. This sequence joins TRBV7-9 and TRBJ1-4, with TRBD1 matching 8 bases. Germline V gives CDR1 SEHNR, CDR2 FQNEAQ (reference sequence). This CDR3 has 14 residues. The V segment lost 5 bases and the J segment 8 bases; nucleotides outside the gene matches: 7. The CDR3 region has the DNA TGTGCCAGCAGCCCGACAGGGGAGGGCGAAAAACTGTTTTTT. Its protein product is CASSPTGEGEKLFF.

V gene TRBV4-2 combines with J gene TRBJ2-3, with D tentatively TRBD1 or TRBD2 (6 bases each). V shed 4 bases and J shed 0 bases, with 17 bases lying between them. Per germline, CDR1 LGHNA and CDR2 YNFKEQ. CDR3 length: 17 residues. This CDR3 is CASSPHPWGASTDTQYF. The CDR3 DNA sequence: TGTGCCAGCAGCCCGCACCCATGGGGGGCTAGCACAGATACGCAGTATTTT.

The chain carries TRBV28 and TRBJ2-1, with 13 bases aligning to TRBD2. CDR1 MDHEN and CDR2 SYDVKM come from the germline V gene. The junction had 4 bases not matched to a gene; V was cut back by 2 bases and J by 9 bases. The CDR3 is 15 residues long. CDR3 bases: TGTGCCAGCAGTTTAACCGGGACTAGCGGGATTGAGCAGTTCTTC. Its protein product is CASSLTGTSGIEQFF. The complete variable domain, with remaining parts taken from reference TRBV28 and TRBJ2-1, reads DVKVTQSSRYLVKRTGEKVFLECVQDMDHENMFWYRQDPGLGLRLIYFSYDVKMKEKGDIPEGYSVSREKKERFSLILESASTNQTSMYLCASSLTGTSGIEQFFGPGTRLTVL.

The chain joins TRBV18 to TRBJ2-2, with TRBD1 matching 7 bases. Germline CDR1 and CDR2: KGHSH and LQKENI. V lost 6 bases, J lost 1 base, and 14 bases stayed unmatched. The CDR3 runs 18 residues. Here the CDR3 reads CASSNHPQGYMNTGELFF. DNA of the CDR3: TGTGCCAGCTCCAACCACCCACAGGGGTACATGAACACCGGGGAGCTGTTTTTT. The full variable domain, in which reference TRBV18 and TRBJ2-2 provide the parts outside the CDR3, is NAGVMQNPRHLVRRRGQEARLRCSPMKGHSHVYWYRQLPEEGLKFMVYLQKENIIDESGMPKERFSAEFPKEGPSILRIQQVVRGDSAAYFCASSNHPQGYMNTGELFFGEGSRLTVL.

The chain combines TRBV10-2 with TRBJ2-7; the D is unclear. CDR1 is WSHSY, CDR2 SAAADI, per germline. This CDR3 spans 11 amino acids. V was trimmed by 8 bases and J by 5 bases, leaving 10 bases between them. The CDR3 sequence: CASSSNDEQYF. CDR3 bases: TGCGCCAGCTCGAGCAACGACGAGCAGTACTTC.

The V gene is TRBV27, the J gene TRBJ2-1; 9 nucleotides match TRBD2. Looked up from germline, CDR1 is MNHEY and CDR2 is SMNVEV (reference sequence). The CDR3 has 17 amino acids. V was pared by 3 bases and J by 1 base, with 7 bases of the junction left unmatched. The CDR3 DNA follows: TGTGCCAGCAGTTTCCTGGGCGCGGGAGGGTCCTACAATGAGCAGTTCTTC. It yields the protein CASSFLGAGGSYNEQFF.

J is TRBJ2-7 and V is TRBV5-5; TRBD2 matches at 8 bases. The junction had 16 bases not matched to a gene; V was cut back by 3 bases and J by 5 bases. Germline CDR1 SGHKS, CDR2 YYEKEE (reference sequence). CDR3 length: 17 amino acids. As DNA, the CDR3 is TGTGCCAGCAGCTGGACCCATATAGCGGGGTCATTAGACGAGCAGTACTTC. This encodes CASSWTHIAGSLDEQYF.

With regard to this clone: In the same sample, other DNA sequences code for this CDR3. This chain links TRBV6-5 with TRBJ2-7, with D perhaps TRBD1 (6 bases). There are 13 residues in the CDR3. Germline V lookup: CDR1 MNHEY, CDR2 SVGAGI. Trimming pared 3 bases from V and 3 bases from J, leaving 9 bases between. The CDR3 region is CASSYQDSYEQYF. In DNA form, the CDR3 reads TGTGCCAGCAGTTATCAGGACAGCTACGAGCAGTACTTC.

This clone was observed once. The chain links TRBV27 to TRBJ1-4, with TRBD1 as a possible D gene (5 bases). Germline CDR1 reads MNHEY; CDR2 reads SMNVEV (reference sequence). V lost 4 bases to trimming and J lost 5 bases, with 17 bases between them. The CDR3 has 16 amino acids. The CDR3 loop is CASSSIQGNLNEKLFF. Here the CDR3 DNA reads TGTGCCAGCAGTTCAATTCAGGGAAACTTAAATGAAAAACTGTTTTTT.

The rearrangement uses TRBV4-3 and TRBJ2-2; 8 bases align to TRBD2. The CDR3 sequence is 15 residues long. Germline V gene lookup returns CDR1 LGHNA and CDR2 YSLEER. With V trimmed by 4 bases and J by 4 bases, 5 bases remained unmatched. The CDR3 nucleotides are TGCGCCAGCAGCCCATCGGGACTAGGCACCGGGGAGCTGTTTTTT. Its protein is CASSPSGLGTGELFF.

CDR3 sequence reads: CASSQDATGANVLTF. The CDR3 bases are TGCGCCAGCAGCCAAGACGCGACTGGGGCCAACGTCCTGACTTTC. The chain is built from TRBV4-3 and TRBJ2-6; D unresolved. There are 15 residues in the CDR3. The germline V and J ends were trimmed by 0 bases and 2 bases, with 5 bases remaining between them. Germline loops: CDR1 LGHNA, CDR2 YSLEER.

The chain joins TRBV30 to TRBJ2-1; TRBD2 aligns across 10 bases. The CDR3 loop spans 19 amino acids. In germline, CDR1 is GTSNPN, CDR2 SVGIG (reference sequence). V lost 1 base, J lost 4 bases, and 16 bases stayed unmatched. CDR3 sequence reads: CAWSGLNLMTSGQYNEQFF. The DNA for the CDR3 is TGTGCCTGGAGTGGTCTAAATCTGATGACTAGCGGGCAGTACAATGAGCAGTTCTTC.

The rearrangement uses TRBV10-1 and TRBJ2-2, with 9 bases identical to TRBD1. CDR1 WNHNN and CDR2 SYGVQD come from the germline V gene (reference sequence). V was clipped by 4 bases and J by 3 bases; unmatched bases: 3. This CDR3 comprises 15 residues. CDR3 nucleotide sequence: TGCGCCAGCAGTGGCGACAGGGGGGACACCGGGGAGCTGTTTTTT. It yields the protein CASSGDRGDTGELFF.

The chain combines TRBV5-4 with TRBJ1-4; a possible D gene is TRBD1 (5 bases). V shed 6 bases and J shed 1 base, with 22 bases lying between them. Germline CDR1 is SGHNT and CDR2 is YYREEE (reference sequence). CDR3 length: 18 residues. Here the CDR3 reads CASTIYKGTAKTNEKLFF. The CDR3 nucleotides are TGTGCCAGCACCATATATAAAGGGACGGCAAAAACTAATGAAAAACTGTTTTTT. The full variable domain, completed using reference TRBV5-4 and TRBJ1-4, is ETGVTQSPTHLIKTRGQQVTLRCSSQSGHNTVSWYQQALGQGPQFIFQYYREEENGRGNFPPRFSGLQFPNYSSELNVNALELDDSALYLCASTIYKGTAKTNEKLFFGSGTQLSVL.

V gene TRBV28 combines with J gene TRBJ2-3, with 8 bases fitting TRBD2. CDR1 and CDR2 (germline): MDHEN, SYDVKM. Trimming at V came to 7 bases and at J to 2 bases, leaving 5 bases not matched to a gene. This CDR3 is 14 amino acids long. CDR3 amino acids: CASTKTSVTDTQYF. CDR3 DNA: TGTGCCAGCACCAAGACTAGCGTCACAGATACGCAGTATTTT.

The rearrangement joins TRBV10-3 to TRBJ1-2; TRBD1 agrees at 8 bases. The V gene end was trimmed by 0 bases and the J gene end by 8 bases; junction bases not matched to a gene: 11. This CDR3 is 16 amino acids long. Germline CDR1 and CDR2: ENHRY and SYGVKD. The CDR3 sequence is CAISESAGGNLYGYTF. Here the CDR3 DNA reads TGTGCCATCAGTGAGTCGGCAGGGGGCAATCTCTACGGCTACACCTTC.

The sample holds one count of this clone. CDR3 sequence (DNA): TGTGCCAGTCTTACAGAGGACTATGGCTACACCTTC. Residues: CASLTEDYGYTF. The chain couples TRBV19 to TRBJ1-2; D is unresolved. Per germline, CDR1 LNHDA and CDR2 SQIVND (reference sequence). Trimming took off 8 bases at V and 3 bases at J, with 10 bases between the two ends. There are 12 residues in the CDR3.

The chain recombines TRBV9 with TRBJ1-4; D gene unclear. The CDR3 covers 16 residues. The ends were cut back, 4 bases at V and 0 bases at J, with 13 bases in the middle. Per the germline V gene, CDR1 is SGDLS and CDR2 is YYNGEE. CDR3 DNA sequence: TGTGCCAGCAGCCCGGGTCTAGATGCAACTAATGAAAAACTGTTTTTT. Encoded protein: CASSPGLDATNEKLFF.

This clone was detected only once. The chain combines TRBV30 with TRBJ2-5, with unresolved D. The germline gives CDR1 GTSNPN, CDR2 SVGIG (reference sequence). Trimming took off 3 bases at V and 4 bases at J, with 12 bases between the two ends. The CDR3 spans 13 residues. CDR3 nucleotides: TGTGCCTGGAGGCCGTTGGGCCCAGAGACCCAGTACTTC. This translates into CAWRPLGPETQYF.

This clone occurred once. J is TRBJ2-3 and V is TRBV7-9; no firm D call. The CDR3 is 15 residues long. V dropped 10 bases and J dropped 2 bases, with 19 bases sitting between them. CDR1 SEHNR and CDR2 FQNEAQ come from the germline V gene (reference sequence). The CDR3 spells CATPDYRSPTDTQYF. DNA for the CDR3: TGTGCCACCCCTGATTATCGGAGCCCCACAGATACGCAGTATTTT.

This clone was observed once. V usage is TRBV7-8 and J usage is TRBJ2-1; tentative D call: TRBD2 (5 bases). The germline V and J ends were trimmed by 5 bases and 5 bases, with 10 bases remaining between them. The V gene's germline CDR1 is SGHVS and CDR2 FQNEAQ. This CDR3 region has 13 residues. The CDR3 loop reads CASSRGLNNEQFF. The CDR3 DNA follows: TGTGCCAGCAGCAGAGGACTTAACAATGAGCAGTTCTTC.

The CDR3 reads CASSQYYRGTAPYEQYF. CDR3 nucleotide sequence: TGTGCCAGCAGTCAATACTACCGTGGGACAGCTCCTTACGAGCAGTACTTC. This chain uses TRBV27 with TRBJ2-7, with 7 bases lining up with TRBD1. V lost 5 bases and J lost 4; bases outside the gene matches: 17. Germline assignment: CDR1 MNHEY and CDR2 SMNVEV (reference sequence). The CDR3 runs to 17 residues.

V usage is TRBV7-2 and J usage is TRBJ1-5, with D hard to call. Germline V gene data show CDR1 as SGHTA and CDR2 as FQGNSA. The CDR3 is 14 residues long. V lost 6 bases and J lost 4, with 13 bases in between. The CDR3 is CASSWTSQNQPQHF. In DNA, the CDR3 is TGTGCCAGCAGTTGGACTTCCCAAAATCAGCCCCAGCATTTT.

The V and J genes are TRBV7-9 and TRBJ1-1; D is perhaps TRBD1 (6 bases). Germline values: CDR1 SEHNR, CDR2 FQNEAQ (reference sequence). V dropped 5 bases and J dropped 11 bases, with 12 bases sitting between them. CDR3 length: 11 amino acids. The CDR3: CASSPGGGAFF. The CDR3 DNA follows: TGTGCCAGCAGCCCGGGGGGCGGTGCTTTCTTT. Together with reference TRBV7-9 and TRBJ1-1, the CDR3 gives the full variable domain: DTGVSQNPRHKITKRGQNVTFRCDPISEHNRLYWYRQTLGQGPEFLTYFQNEAQLEKSRLLSDRFSAERPKGSFSTLEIQRTEQGDSAMYLCASSPGGGAFFGQGTRLTVV.

The J gene is TRBJ2-4, the V gene TRBV11-3; the D is unclear. CDR1 SGHNT and CDR2 YENEEA come from the germline V gene. The CDR3 has 15 amino acids. The germline V and J ends were trimmed by 11 bases and 0 bases, with 17 bases remaining between them. CDR3: CAARPRGIAKNIQYF. The CDR3 region has the DNA TGTGCCGCCAGGCCACGTGGTATAGCCAAAAACATTCAGTACTTC.

The chain combines TRBV28 with TRBJ2-7; TRBD1 is a possible D gene (6 bases). The CDR3 spans 17 residues. The V gene lost 1 base and the J gene lost 0 bases, with 16 bases spanning the gap. Germline CDR1 MDHEN, CDR2 SYDVKM. This chain's CDR3 is CASSLSGDTPGSYEQYF. The CDR3 DNA follows: TGTGCCAGCAGTTTATCAGGGGATACGCCTGGCTCCTACGAGCAGTACTTC.